A single sample gave rise to the 8 T cell receptor beta chains below, sequenced in a study of CD8+ T cells in alopecia areata. In each case, RNA was isolated and then reverse transcribed into cDNA as the sequencing template. Libraries were prepared by immunoSEQ multiplex PCR; TCRdb keeps only in-frame clonotypes and omits some of them. The sample lists about 150,000 clones, about 90% occurring once. Sample: CD8+ T cells sorted from blood, taken at week 0. The source is a human donor with alopecia areata.

The chain recombines TRBV12-5 with TRBJ2-5; D may correspond to TRBD1 or TRBD2 (5 bases each). Germline CDR1 is LGHNT and CDR2 is FRNRAP. This CDR3 comprises 14 residues. V lost 5 bases and J 5 bases, leaving 15 bases between the germline ends. Written as DNA, the CDR3 is TGTGCTAGTGGTGTTGGGGGAATATATGAGACCCAGTACTTC. Translation: CASGVGGIYETQYF.

V usage is TRBV30 and J usage is TRBJ2-5, with D tentatively TRBD2 (5 bases). This CDR3 is built from 13 residues. Germline V gives CDR1 GTSNPN, CDR2 SVGIG (reference sequence). Trimming cost V 0 bases and J 7 bases, with 12 bases left between them. CDR3 sequence reads: CAWSVGGAGTQYF. CDR3 nucleotide sequence: TGTGCCTGGAGTGTAGGCGGTGCGGGGACCCAGTACTTC. Using reference TRBV30 and TRBJ2-5 for the parts outside the CDR3, the full variable domain is SQTIHQWPATLVQPVGSPLSLECTVEGTSNPNLYWYRQAAGRGLQLLFYSVGIGQISSEVPQNLSASRPQDRQFILSSKKLLLSDSGFYLCAWSVGGAGTQYFGPGTRLLVL.

This chain links TRBV29-1 with TRBJ2-7, with unresolved D. From germline, CDR1 is SQVTM and CDR2 ANQGSEA. The CDR3 runs 13 residues. Trimming shortened V by 7 bases and J by 0 bases, and 13 bases separated the two germline ends. The CDR3 coding sequence is TGCAGCGCCCTAGACTCGATCTCCTACGAGCAGTACTTC. Protein sequence: CSALDSISYEQYF.

A single count supports this clone. V gene TRBV5-6 combines with J gene TRBJ2-1; the match to TRBD2 covers 11 bases. Unmatched junction bases numbered 9, after V lost 6 bases and J lost 7 bases. CDR3 size: 15 residues. The germline V gene has CDR1 SGHDT and CDR2 YYEEEE. The CDR3 DNA follows: TGTGCCAGCACCATTAGCGGGAGGGCCAAAAATGAGCAGTTCTTC. Its protein product is CASTISGRAKNEQFF.

The chain links TRBV2 to TRBJ1-1, with TRBD1 as a possible D gene (5 bases). Per the germline V gene, CDR1 is SNHLY and CDR2 is FYNNEI. The germline V and J ends were trimmed by 8 bases and 3 bases, with 13 bases remaining between them. This CDR3 is built from 13 residues. The CDR3 DNA sequence: TGTGCCAGCGCCAGGGCGTTGCACACTGAAGCTTTCTTT. Its protein is CASARALHTEAFF.

This chain links TRBV7-6 with TRBJ2-3; 7 bases match TRBD2. CDR1 is SGHVS, CDR2 FNYEAQ, per germline. V shed 5 bases and J 0 bases; nucleotides not matched to a gene: 8. The CDR3 has 16 amino acids. The DNA for the CDR3 is TGTGCCAGCAGCCTACCTTCTAGCGGCAGCACAGATACGCAGTATTTT. This gives the protein CASSLPSSGSTDTQYF.

The chain combines TRBV7-6 with TRBJ2-3, with 10 bases fitting TRBD1. Germline-derived CDR1 and CDR2 are SGHVS and FNYEAQ. The V segment lost 5 bases and the J segment 3 bases; nucleotides outside the gene matches: 8. The CDR3 length is 16 residues. The CDR3 is CASSPTPGQGTDTQYF. DNA of the CDR3: TGTGCCAGCAGCCCAACACCGGGACAGGGGACAGATACGCAGTATTTT.

The chain has TRBV19 and TRBJ2-4, with D possibly matching TRBD2 (6 bases). Trimming shortened V by 6 bases and J by 8 bases, and 8 bases separated the two germline ends. The germline V gene encodes CDR1 LNHDA and CDR2 SQIVND (reference sequence). The CDR3 totals 11 residues. CDR3 nucleotides: TGTGCCAGTAGCGGGAGCTACATTCAGTACTTC. Translated, it gives CASSGSYIQYF.